The present T cell receptor (beta chain) was sequenced within a study of blood T cell repertoires in COVID-19. About the research overall: Sample material is recorded as cDNA or gDNA derived from T cells, B-cell-depleted T cells, or PBMCs.

The V and J ends lost 2 bases and 4 bases respectively, with 11 bases between them. The CDR3 totals 14 residues. Germline lookup yields CDR1 MNHNY and CDR2 SVGAGI (reference sequence). In the source study's methods: Using reference gene primer amplification, nucleated cell counts were estimated. TCRdb's copy holds only in-frame clones and misses some; the assay was immunoSEQ multiplex PCR. The V and J calls and the clone size are those of that table, but D and trimming were determined from the DNA. The data contain about 140,000 clones, roughly 86% of them seen just once; the ten biggest clones take up almost 8.5%.

Specimen: peripheral blood. The source is a woman aged 60-75 years with acute or convalescent COVID-19. This chain uses TRBV6-6 with TRBJ1-1; no clear D. CDR3 sequence (DNA): TGTGCCAGCAGTTACCAACCGGGTGGCACTGAAGCTTTCTTT. This translates into CASSYQPGGTEAFF.